These 13 T cell receptor beta chains came from one sample sequenced in a study of blood T cell repertoires in COVID-19. Produced via immunoSEQ multiplex PCR; TCRdb's table is partial and in-frame only. The sample has about 110,000 clones; 75% to 85% are singletons. Sequencing input: peripheral blood. The origin of the receptors is a woman older than 75 with active or convalescent COVID-19.

This clone was detected only a few times. The chain couples TRBV14 to TRBJ2-1, with D tentatively TRBD2 (6 bases). This CDR3 spans 12 amino acids. Trimming left V 0 bases short and J 13 bases short, with 10 bases between. The germline gives CDR1 SGHDN, CDR2 FVKESK. CDR3 residues: CASSQDRTIQFF. The CDR3 DNA is TGTGCCAGCAGCCAAGATCGGACTATTCAGTTCTTC.

This sequence joins TRBV7-8 and TRBJ1-5, with TRBD1 matching 8 bases. The V segment lost 5 bases and the J segment 7 bases; nucleotides outside the gene matches: 7. Looked up from germline, CDR1 is SGHVS and CDR2 is FQNEAQ. The CDR3 loop spans 14 amino acids. The CDR3 nucleotides are TGTGCCAGCAGCCATACAGGGGGGGGACAGCCCCAGCATTTT. Translation gives CASSHTGGGQPQHF.

The DNA for the CDR3 is TGTGCCAGCAGCCTCCAGGGGGCGAGGGACGAAAAACTGTTTTTT. Residues: CASSLQGARDEKLFF. This rearrangement joins TRBV3-1 (or the pseudogene TRBV3-2) to TRBJ1-4; 8 bases line up with TRBD1. CDR1 and CDR2 (germline): LGHDT, YNNKEL (reference sequence). This CDR3 is built from 15 residues. V trimming: 4 bases; J trimming: 8 bases; junction bases outside the gene matches: 9.

The J gene is TRBJ1-1, the V gene TRBV18; D is undetermined. The V end lost 3 bases, the J end lost 0 bases, and 5 bases lay between the germline ends. Germline loops: CDR1 KGHSH, CDR2 LQKENI. The CDR3 has 13 residues. In nucleotides, the CDR3 is TGTGCCAGCTCACCCAGGTTGAACACTGAAGCTTTCTTT. It encodes CASSPRLNTEAFF.

The CDR3 nucleotides read TGTGCCAGCAGTCCGGGGGCCTACGAGCAGTACTTC. It encodes CASSPGAYEQYF. V is TRBV12-3 or TRBV12-4 and J is TRBJ2-7, with D possibly being TRBD2 (6 bases). The CDR3 is 12 amino acids. Deletions cut 5 bases from V and 2 bases from J, with 7 bases between.

The chain links TRBV9 to TRBJ2-1, with 8 positions matching TRBD1. CDR3 size: 15 residues. Looked up from germline, CDR1 is SGDLS and CDR2 is YYNGEE. V shed 0 bases and J 9 bases; nucleotides not matched to a gene: 8. The CDR3 DNA sequence: TGTGCCAGCAGCGTAGAAGGCAGGGGGCATGGTGAGCAGTTCTTC. Amino acid sequence: CASSVEGRGHGEQFF.

V usage is TRBV11-3 and J usage is TRBJ2-1, with D possibly TRBD2 on 5 matching bases. V lost 2 bases and J 0 bases, leaving 11 bases between the germline ends. The germline CDR1 and CDR2 sequences are SGHNT and YENEEA. This CDR3 contains 16 residues. CDR3 amino acids: CASSLSGGPSYNEQFF. In nucleotides, the CDR3 is TGTGCCAGCAGCTTATCGGGCGGGCCCTCCTACAATGAGCAGTTCTTC.

The chain employs TRBV27 and TRBJ1-1, with 9 bases fitting TRBD1. From germline, CDR1 is MNHEY and CDR2 SMNVEV (reference sequence). J gave up 5 bases and V 4 bases, and 5 bases lay outside the gene matches. CDR3 length: 14 amino acids. CDR3 DNA: TGTGCCAGCAGTTCCGGGGACAGGGCGACTGAAGCTTTCTTT. It codes for CASSSGDRATEAFF.

The chain carries TRBV3-1 (or the pseudogene TRBV3-2) and TRBJ2-7; 8 positions agree with TRBD2. V trimming: 4 bases; J trimming: 3 bases; junction bases outside the gene matches: 11. This CDR3 is built from 16 residues. Per the germline V gene, CDR1 is LGHDT and CDR2 is YNNKEL (reference sequence). The CDR3 DNA follows: TGTGCCAGCAGCCCCCTCGGGGGGGGCCAAAACTACGAGCAGTACTTC. Its translation: CASSPLGGGQNYEQYF.

CDR3 in DNA: TGTGCCAGCAGCTTTCGGGAGCTAAGGGGCAATCAGCCCCAGCATTTT. It yields the protein CASSFRELRGNQPQHF. This rearrangement joins TRBV7-2 to TRBJ1-5; D remains ambiguous. V was cut by 3 bases and J by 2 bases, with 14 bases left in between. Per germline, CDR1 SGHTA and CDR2 FQGNSA. The CDR3 is made up of 16 amino acids.

The chain couples TRBV24-1 to TRBJ2-7, with a weak D call TRBD2 (5 bases). The ends were cut back, 3 bases at V and 6 bases at J, with 8 bases in the middle. Germline-derived CDR1 and CDR2 are KGHDR and SFDVKD. This CDR3 is 12 amino acids long. The CDR3 loop is CATSDGLSEQYF. As DNA, the CDR3 is TGTGCCACCAGTGATGGACTCTCCGAGCAGTACTTC.

The genes are TRBV5-8 and TRBJ2-2; 7 nucleotides agree with TRBD1. Germline lookup yields CDR1 SGHTS and CDR2 YDEGEE. The CDR3 is made up of 17 amino acids. Losses at the gene ends were 3 bases for V and 3 bases for J; bases not matched to a gene: 11. The CDR3 DNA follows: TGTGCCAGCAGCTCAAAACCGACAGGGATCTACACCGGGGAGCTGTTTTTT. Its translation is CASSSKPTGIYTGELFF.

The chain couples TRBV5-4 to TRBJ1-4; no reliable D call. The CDR3 spans 15 residues. Trimming pared 0 bases from V and 0 bases from J, leaving 6 bases between. Germline CDR1 and CDR2: SGHNT and YYREEE (reference sequence). The CDR3 loop is CASSLEAATNEKLFF. The CDR3 bases are TGTGCCAGCAGCTTGGAAGCTGCAACTAATGAAAAACTGTTTTTT.